This paragraph covers one TCR beta chain sequence. The sample is drawn from a study of cytomegalovirus exposure and HLA in healthy donors. The PCR ran on 60 Vbeta and 13 Jbeta primers. The table came from immunoSEQ multiplex PCR; TCRdb's copy has only in-frame clones and leaves some out. The sample carries around 200,000 clones, more than 60% recorded once. The CDR3 contains 13 residues. V lost 4 bases, J lost 5 bases, and 8 bases lay in between. CDR1 and CDR2 (germline): SNHLY, FYNNEI. V usage is TRBV2 and J usage is TRBJ1-4; no firm D call. The sequence came from a woman in her fifties or sixties in good health and CMV-seropositive. The sample consisted of PBMCs. CDR3 residues: CASSVNTNEKLFF. CDR3 DNA: TGTGCCAGCAGTGTTAACACCAATGAAAAACTGTTTTTT.